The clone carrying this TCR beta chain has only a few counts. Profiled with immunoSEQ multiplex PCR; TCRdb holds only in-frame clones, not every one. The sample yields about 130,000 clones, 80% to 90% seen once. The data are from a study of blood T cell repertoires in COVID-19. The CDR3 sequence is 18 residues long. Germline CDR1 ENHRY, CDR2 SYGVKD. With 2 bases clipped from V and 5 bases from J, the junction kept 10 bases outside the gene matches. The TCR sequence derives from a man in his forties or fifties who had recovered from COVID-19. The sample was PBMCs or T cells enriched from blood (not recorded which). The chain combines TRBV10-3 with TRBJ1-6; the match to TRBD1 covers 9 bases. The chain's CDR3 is CAISERGGQGADNSPLHF. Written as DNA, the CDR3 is TGTGCCATCAGTGAGAGGGGGGGACAGGGAGCGGATAATTCACCCCTCCACTTT.